A selection of T cell receptor beta chains follows, all from one sample in a study of beta chain features in type 1 diabetes. Profiled with immunoSEQ multiplex PCR; TCRdb holds only in-frame clones, not every one. The sample includes about 160,000 clones, 8% to 9.5% of them seen just once. Sequencing was performed on central memory CD4+ T cells from blood. All receptors derive from a woman aged 18-29 years with type 1 diabetes. Each CDR3 is given with its conserved first and last residue. D genes are given only for firm matches. Not all rows give a size; the values are once, few, many and, for expanded clones, a class.

j_call: TRBJ1-2; d_call: NA; clone_size: NA; v_call: TRBV7-2; cdr3_aa: CASSATPAGTAYGYTF; cdr3_nt: TGTGCCAGCAGCGCAACCCCAGCGGGAACAGCCTATGGCTACACCTTC
j_call: TRBJ2-3; d_call: TRBD1; clone_size: once; v_call: TRBV7-2; cdr3_aa: CASSSSNDRGTQYF; cdr3_nt: TGTGCCAGCAGCTCCTCCAACGACAGGGGAACGCAGTATTTT
j_call: TRBJ1-2; d_call: TRBD1; clone_size: NA; v_call: TRBV5-5; cdr3_aa: CASSFDRGNYGYTF; cdr3_nt: TGTGCCAGCAGCTTCGACAGGGGGAACTATGGCTACACCTTC
j_call: TRBJ2-1; d_call: NA; clone_size: few; v_call: TRBV7-2; cdr3_aa: CASSPLSSQFF; cdr3_nt: TGTGCCAGCAGCCCCCTTTCTTCCCAGTTCTTC
j_call: TRBJ2-5; d_call: NA; clone_size: NA; v_call: TRBV18; cdr3_aa: CASSPPAEVETQYF; cdr3_nt: TGTGCCAGCTCACCCCCTGCGGAGGTGGAGACCCAGTACTTC
j_call: TRBJ1-2; d_call: NA; clone_size: few; v_call: TRBV7-9; cdr3_aa: CASSRTGTYGYTF; cdr3_nt: TGTGCCAGCAGCCGCACAGGGACCTATGGCTACACCTTC
j_call: TRBJ2-7; d_call: NA; clone_size: few; v_call: TRBV15; cdr3_aa: CATSTDRGSYEQYF; cdr3_nt: TGTGCCACCAGCACGGATCGGGGGAGTTACGAGCAGTACTTC
j_call: TRBJ2-1; d_call: TRBD2; clone_size: NA; v_call: TRBV2; cdr3_aa: CASREGGGNEQFF; cdr3_nt: TGTGCCAGCCGGGAGGGAGGGGGCAATGAGCAGTTCTTC
j_call: TRBJ2-1; d_call: NA; clone_size: many; v_call: TRBV11-3; cdr3_aa: CASSFAEGNEQFF; cdr3_nt: TGTGCCAGCAGCTTTGCGGAAGGCAATGAGCAGTTCTTC
j_call: TRBJ2-7; d_call: TRBD2; clone_size: NA; v_call: TRBV13; cdr3_aa: CASKRRGATYEQYF; cdr3_nt: TGTGCCAGCAAACGGCGGGGGGCAACCTACGAGCAGTACTTC
j_call: TRBJ2-3; d_call: TRBD2; clone_size: few; v_call: TRBV27; cdr3_aa: CASSWRLAGQDTQYF; cdr3_nt: TGTGCCAGCAGTTGGCGACTAGCGGGGCAGGATACGCAGTATTTT
j_call: TRBJ2-2; d_call: TRBD1; clone_size: NA; v_call: TRBV5-1; cdr3_aa: CASSIQGDTGELFF; cdr3_nt: TGCGCCAGCAGTATACAGGGGGACACCGGGGAGCTGTTTTTT
j_call: TRBJ2-7; d_call: TRBD1; clone_size: NA; v_call: TRBV5-1; cdr3_aa: CASSGDGTAPYEQYF; cdr3_nt: TGCGCCAGCAGCGGAGACGGGACAGCTCCCTACGAGCAGTACTTC
j_call: TRBJ1-1; d_call: TRBD1; clone_size: NA; v_call: TRBV2; cdr3_aa: CASRTTGPNTEAFF; cdr3_nt: TGTGCCAGCAGAACGACAGGGCCCAACACTGAAGCTTTCTTT
j_call: TRBJ1-5; d_call: NA; clone_size: NA; v_call: TRBV2; cdr3_aa: CASSQEQGSGNQPQHF; cdr3_nt: TGTGCCAGCAGTCAAGAACAGGGTTCGGGCAATCAGCCCCAGCATTTT
j_call: TRBJ1-2; d_call: NA; clone_size: few; v_call: TRBV18; cdr3_aa: CASSPPGRDYGYTF; cdr3_nt: TGTGCCAGCTCACCACCGGGCAGAGACTATGGCTACACCTTC
j_call: TRBJ1-2; d_call: NA; clone_size: NA; v_call: TRBV14; cdr3_aa: CASSQGGHGGYTF; cdr3_nt: TGTGCCAGCAGCCAAGGGGGACATGGCGGCTACACCTTC
j_call: TRBJ1-1; d_call: TRBD1; clone_size: few; v_call: TRBV7-9; cdr3_aa: CASRDRVEAFF; cdr3_nt: TGTGCCAGCAGGGACAGGGTAGAAGCTTTCTTT
j_call: TRBJ2-6; d_call: NA; clone_size: NA; v_call: TRBV28; cdr3_aa: CASRQGQANVLTF; cdr3_nt: TGTGCCAGCAGGCAAGGACAGGCCAACGTCCTGACTTTC
j_call: TRBJ1-1; d_call: NA; clone_size: NA; v_call: TRBV4-1; cdr3_aa: CASSQEGALNTEAFF; cdr3_nt: TGCGCCAGCAGCCAAGAAGGGGCTCTGAACACTGAAGCTTTCTTT
j_call: TRBJ1-1; d_call: NA; clone_size: few; v_call: TRBV5-1; cdr3_aa: CASSLASTGTEAFF; cdr3_nt: TGCGCCAGCAGCTTGGCCTCCACAGGCACTGAAGCTTTCTTT
j_call: TRBJ2-6; d_call: NA; clone_size: NA; v_call: TRBV5-1; cdr3_aa: CASRELSGANVLTF; cdr3_nt: TGCGCCAGCAGGGAGCTCTCTGGGGCCAACGTCCTGACTTTC
j_call: TRBJ2-7; d_call: TRBD2; clone_size: many; v_call: TRBV7-2; cdr3_aa: CASSSRPLADYEQYF; cdr3_nt: TGTGCCAGCAGCTCCAGACCACTAGCGGACTACGAGCAGTACTTC
j_call: TRBJ2-1; d_call: TRBD2; clone_size: NA; v_call: TRBV7-3; cdr3_aa: CASSEGTSPYNEQFF; cdr3_nt: TGTGCCAGCAGCGAGGGGACTAGCCCCTACAATGAGCAGTTCTTC
j_call: TRBJ2-7; d_call: NA; clone_size: NA; v_call: TRBV5-1; cdr3_aa: CASSLERTFDEQYF; cdr3_nt: TGCGCCAGCAGCTTGGAGAGGACATTCGACGAGCAGTACTTC